The 24 T cell receptor beta chains below come from one sample, sequenced in a study of T-cell reconstitution after alpha-beta-depleted transplantation in children. Preparation of the TCRbeta library involved a method that used unique molecular identifiers. TCRdb redid the calling of the PCR reads with MiXCR, one entry per CDR3 protein. The sample shows over 25,000 distinct CDR3 sequences, around 6% of them seen only once. Notes on the study in general: After transplant, at about two months, alpha-beta T cells were reportedly derived from several hundred expanded graft clones.

Their recognized antigens are unknown. Sequences were derived from peripheral blood, sampled 60 days after TCRalphabeta/CD19-depleted stem cell transplant. The receptors come from a child younger than two who had a stem cell transplant for acute myeloid leukemia, so the T cells may come from the graft donor.

There are many counts of this clonotype. The J gene is TRBJ1-3, the V gene TRBV29-1; D not resolved. The length of the CDR3 is 15 residues. Trimming shortened V by 4 bases and J by 0 bases, and 13 bases separated the two germline ends. Germline loops: CDR1 SQVTM, CDR2 ANQGSEA. This CDR3 is CSVVSGSPSGNTIYF. The CDR3 nucleotides read TGCAGCGTTGTATCGGGTTCCCCCTCTGGAAACACCATATATTTT.

This clonotype was observed at least ten times. J is TRBJ1-5 and V is TRBV2; 7 bases match TRBD1. This CDR3 region has 13 residues. V was clipped by 10 bases and J by 2 bases; unmatched bases: 5. CDR1 and CDR2 (germline): SNHLY, FYNNEI. CDR3 bases: TGTGCCACCCAGGGGGGGGGCAATCAGCCCCAGCATTTT. Protein: CATQGGGNQPQHF.

This clonotype showed up many times. V is TRBV9 and J is TRBJ1-6; tentatively, D is TRBD1 (6 bases). The CDR3 spans 16 residues. Deletions cut 0 bases from V and 0 bases from J, with 7 bases between. Per germline, CDR1 SGDLS and CDR2 YYNGEE. CDR3 DNA sequence: TGTGCCAGCAGCGTAGAGGGGGACTCCTATAATTCACCCCTCCACTTT. Amino acids: CASSVEGDSYNSPLHF.

This clonotype was recorded many times. The chain links TRBV6-2 or TRBV6-3 to TRBJ2-4, with a weak D call TRBD1 (7 bases). There are 20 residues in the CDR3. Trimming cost V 0 bases and J 0 bases, with 21 bases left between them. Per the germline V gene, CDR1 is MNHEY and CDR2 is SVGEGT. The CDR3 sequence: CASSYSKGAGEELAKNIQYF. CDR3 bases: TGTGCCAGCAGTTACTCGAAGGGGGCCGGGGAGGAGTTAGCCAAAAACATTCAGTACTTC.

This clonotype came up once. J is TRBJ2-7 and V is TRBV6-2 or TRBV6-3; perhaps TRBD2 as D (6 bases). The CDR3 runs 14 residues. Per the germline V gene, CDR1 is MNHEY and CDR2 is SVGEGT. V was cut by 3 bases and J by 2 bases, with 11 bases left in between. CDR3 sequence (DNA): TGTGCCAGCAGTTATACGGGACTGCCCTACGAGCAGTACTTC. Translation gives CASSYTGLPYEQYF.

This clonotype was seen at least ten times. The chain has TRBV12-3 or TRBV12-4 and TRBJ2-3; 12 bases fit TRBD2. The trim removed 6 bases at V and 9 bases at J, leaving 10 bases unmatched. The CDR3 contains 15 residues. The CDR3 nucleotides read TGTGCCAGCAGCCTCCTAGCGGGGGGGCCGGGGACGCAGTATTTT. Translated, it gives CASSLLAGGPGTQYF.

A few counts support this clonotype. CDR3 loop: CASSLARGAAYEQYF. The DNA for the CDR3 is TGTGCCAGCAGCTTGGCTCGCGGGGCCGCCTACGAGCAGTACTTC. This chain connects TRBV5-5 to TRBJ2-7; a weak D match, TRBD2 (6 bases). V lost 0 bases and J lost 2, with 12 bases in between. CDR3 length: 15 residues. The germline gives CDR1 SGHKS, CDR2 YYEKEE (reference sequence).

In its sample, this clonotype was seen many times. The chain joins TRBV7-8 to TRBJ1-1; possible D gene TRBD1, 6 bases. The CDR3 is 15 residues long. Trimming shortened V by 2 bases and J by 4 bases, and 14 bases separated the two germline ends. The germline CDR1 and CDR2 sequences are SGHVS and FQNEAQ. Here the CDR3 DNA reads TGTGCCAGCAGCTTAATACAGGGAAGGGTCACTGAAGCTTTCTTT. Encoded protein: CASSLIQGRVTEAFF.

The chain uses TRBV19 and TRBJ1-5; 7 bases fit TRBD1. The germline CDR1 and CDR2 sequences are LNHDA and SQIVND (reference sequence). V gave up 3 bases and J gave up 2 bases; unmatched junction bases: 10. The CDR3 totals 17 residues. CDR3 amino acids: CASSMGGRGLGNQPQHF. In nucleotides, the CDR3 is TGTGCCAGTAGTATGGGGGGCAGGGGGTTGGGCAATCAGCCCCAGCATTTT.

This clonotype was found many times. The chain links TRBV7-9 to TRBJ1-1; D may be TRBD1 (5 bases). Germline V gene sequence: CDR1 SEHNR, CDR2 FQNEAQ (reference sequence). Trimming stripped 5 bases from V and 3 bases from J, with 13 bases between. The CDR3 has 14 residues. The CDR3 DNA follows: TGTGCCAGCAGCGCCGGGACGGTCTACACTGAAGCTTTCTTT. This codes for CASSAGTVYTEAFF.

The sample holds many counts of this clonotype. This sequence joins TRBV7-9 and TRBJ2-2; 7 bases agree with TRBD1. Germline values: CDR1 SEHNR, CDR2 FQNEAQ (reference sequence). The CDR3 covers 16 residues. Trimming at V came to 5 bases and at J to 1 base, leaving 7 bases not matched to a gene. Here the CDR3 reads CASSQQGLRNTGELFF. CDR3 in DNA: TGTGCCAGCAGCCAACAGGGGTTAAGGAACACCGGGGAGCTGTTTTTT.

This clonotype was seen ten or more times. This chain joins TRBV29-1 and TRBJ1-2; D uncertain. Germline V CDR1 and CDR2: SQVTM, ANQGSEA. This CDR3 has 11 residues. V was pared by 2 bases and J by 2 bases, with 3 bases between. The CDR3 region has the DNA TGCAGCGTTGAACAGAACTATGGCTACACCTTC. This codes for CSVEQNYGYTF.

This clonotype was recorded at least ten times. The chain uses TRBV10-2 and TRBJ2-3, with TRBD2 matching over 10 bases. The V gene end was trimmed by 0 bases and the J gene end by 5 bases; junction bases not matched to a gene: 11. This CDR3 comprises 18 residues. Germline CDR1 and CDR2: WSHSY and SAAADI. The CDR3 here is CASSESKGLAGVGDTQYF. CDR3 DNA sequence: TGCGCCAGCAGTGAGTCGAAGGGGCTAGCGGGAGTTGGAGATACGCAGTATTTT.

The V call is TRBV21-1, the J call TRBJ2-5; TRBD1 is the table's D call and was not checked against the DNA. TRBV21-1 is a pseudogene. The CDR3 is 13 amino acids. The CDR3 loop reads CASSRTGEETQYF. Here the CDR3 DNA reads TGTGCCAGCAGCAGGACAGGGGAAGAGACCCAGTACTTC.

This clonotype was picked up many times. V is TRBV2 and J is TRBJ2-3; D is unclear. The CDR3 spans 13 residues. Germline loops: CDR1 SNHLY, CDR2 FYNNEI. Trimming took 4 bases from V and 0 from J, leaving 5 bases between them. CDR3 region: CASSAYSTDTQYF. The CDR3 coding sequence is TGTGCCAGCAGTGCCTATAGCACAGATACGCAGTATTTT.

This clonotype was counted many times. V and J are TRBV28 and TRBJ1-5, with TRBD1 matching 7 bases. V lost 9 bases, J lost 6 bases, and 17 bases stayed unmatched. In germline, CDR1 is MDHEN, CDR2 SYDVKM. This CDR3 comprises 16 residues. The CDR3 coding sequence is TGTGCCAGTGTCGGGGCCAAACAGGGGTGGATTCAGCCCCAGCATTTT. This codes for CASVGAKQGWIQPQHF.

The V gene is TRBV4-2, the J gene TRBJ2-7; D possibly uses TRBD1 or TRBD2 (5 bases each). The CDR3 contains 12 residues. V was pared by 3 bases and J by 2 bases, with 5 bases between. Germline lookup yields CDR1 LGHNA and CDR2 YNFKEQ. CDR3 sequence: CASSQGAYEQYF. The CDR3 DNA follows: TGTGCCAGCAGCCAGGGGGCCTACGAGCAGTACTTC.

This clonotype appeared many times. The CDR3 DNA sequence: TGTGCCAGCAGCGCCTCAGGGGGTTACGAGCAGTACTTC. Translating it yields CASSASGGYEQYF. The chain uses TRBV5-6 and TRBJ2-7; TRBD1 matches at 7 bases. CDR1 and CDR2 (germline): SGHDT, YYEEEE. The CDR3 extends over 13 amino acids. V lost 4 bases to trimming and J lost 4 bases; unmatched junction nucleotides: 5. Complete variable domain (other parts from reference TRBV5-6 and TRBJ2-7): DAGVTQSPTHLIKTRGQQVTLRCSPKSGHDTVSWYQQALGQGPQFIFQYYEEEERQRGNFPDRFSGHQFPNYSSELNVNALLLGDSALYLCASSASGGYEQYFGPGTRLTVT.

The sample holds many counts of this clonotype. The V gene is TRBV7-2, the J gene TRBJ2-3; D gene ambiguous. CDR3 length equals 14 residues. Germline-derived CDR1 and CDR2 are SGHTA and FQGNSA. V gave up 5 bases and J gave up 7 bases, with 16 bases separating them. CDR3 sequence reads: CASSPNTWSNTQYF. In nucleotides, the CDR3 is TGTGCCAGCAGCCCTAACACGTGGTCGAATACGCAGTATTTT.

This clonotype was picked up many times. V is TRBV12-3 or TRBV12-4 and J is TRBJ1-2; 7 bases are a match to TRBD1. The V gene end was trimmed by 2 bases and the J gene end by 3 bases; junction bases not matched to a gene: 6. There are 15 residues in the CDR3. CDR3 protein: CASSLTLDRDYGYTF. The CDR3 DNA reads TGTGCCAGCAGTTTAACTCTCGACAGGGACTATGGCTACACCTTC.

The table lists this clonotype with many counts. The chain links TRBV28 to TRBJ1-1; D uncertain. Germline CDR1 is MDHEN and CDR2 is SYDVKM. There are 14 residues in the CDR3. With 1 base removed from V and 2 bases from J, the gap between germline ends came to 8 bases. CDR3 bases: TGTGCCAGCAGTTTATCAAACGTAAACACTGAAGCTTTCTTT. Translation: CASSLSNVNTEAFF.

This clonotype was observed many times. V and J are TRBV7-9 and TRBJ2-7; a possible D gene is TRBD2 (6 bases). The germline gives CDR1 SEHNR, CDR2 FQNEAQ (reference sequence). The CDR3 is made up of 18 amino acids. Between the trimmed V and J ends, which lost 2 bases and 3 bases, there was a span of 23 bases. CDR3 DNA sequence: TGTGCCAGCAGCTTATACTCGCCTGACCGAACGGGAGTCTACGAGCAGTACTTC. Its translation: CASSLYSPDRTGVYEQYF. The full variable domain, in which reference TRBV7-9 and TRBJ2-7 provide the parts outside the CDR3, is DTGVSQNPRHKITKRGQNVTFRCDPISEHNRLYWYRQTLGQGPEFLTYFQNEAQLEKSRLLSDRFSAERPKGSFSTLEIQRTEQGDSAMYLCASSLYSPDRTGVYEQYFGPGTRLTVT.

This clonotype has ten or more counts. The V gene is TRBV9, the J gene TRBJ1-5; TRBD1 is a possible D gene (6 bases). From germline, CDR1 is SGDLS and CDR2 YYNGEE. This CDR3 has 15 amino acids. With 2 bases removed from V and 2 bases from J, the gap between germline ends came to 11 bases. The DNA for the CDR3 is TGTGCCAGCAGCGTTACAGGGAATCGCAATCAGCCCCAGCATTTT. It codes for CASSVTGNRNQPQHF.

Note on this clonotype: Possible read error: a much larger clone is one base away. The rearrangement uses TRBV6-2 or TRBV6-3 and TRBJ2-7; D could derive from TRBD1 or TRBD2 (5 bases each). Germline lookup yields CDR1 MNHEY and CDR2 SVGEGT. There are 15 residues in the CDR3. The CDR3, as DNA: TGTGCCTGCAGTTACTTGAGGGGCTTACCCTACGAGCAGTACTTC. This codes for CACSYLRGLPYEQYF.